This T cell receptor beta chain was obtained from a study of T cells in Graves' hyperthyroidism and ophthalmopathy. Trimming removed 3 bases at V and 7 bases at J, with 12 bases between. The CDR3 consists of 13 residues. The germline V gene encodes CDR1 SGHDN and CDR2 FVKESK. There were TCR beta CDR3 regions amplified from RNA transcripts. TCR CDR3 underwent first-round RT-PCR with the HTBI primer set. MiXCR, applied by TCRdb to the multiplex PCR reads, yields one record per CDR3 protein. The table records around 350,000 distinct CDR3 sequences, over 12% of them present only once. The sequence was collected from an older woman with Graves' ophthalmopathy. The sequenced sample was blood. The chain combines TRBV14 with TRBJ1-2; D remains unclear. The CDR3 here is CASSQYESSGYTF. In DNA, the CDR3 is TGTGCCAGCAGCCAGTACGAATCGAGTGGCTACACCTTC. The complete variable domain, with remaining parts taken from reference TRBV14 and TRBJ1-2, reads EAGVTQFPSHSVIEKGQTVTLRCDPISGHDNLYWYRRVMGKEIKFLLHFVKESKQDESGMPNNRFLAERTGGTYSTLKVQPAELEDSGVYFCASSQYESSGYTFGSGTRLTVV.